This T cell receptor beta chain appears in the sequencing data of a study of cytomegalovirus exposure and HLA in healthy donors. At the level of the study: About 180 million T cells yielded more than 95 million unique TCR beta sequences, as an earlier analysis found.

The study's findings and limits: Indistinguishable V segments such as TRBV6-2 and TRBV6-3 were excluded.

As to this clone: Antigen: not known.

Healthy bone marrow donors made up the donor group. With 7 bases removed from V and 2 bases from J, the gap between germline ends came to 12 bases. This CDR3 comprises 13 residues. From germline, CDR1 is SGHRS and CDR2 YFSETQ. Researchers ran the PCR with 60 Vbeta and 13 Jbeta primers. The protocol was immunoSEQ multiplex PCR, while the TCRdb copy is restricted to in-frame clones and leaves out a portion. The sample is made up of over 200,000 clones, and the top ten hold roughly 0.98% of it. The sequence came from a woman aged 25-40 years in good health and CMV-seropositive. Sequencing was done on a sample of PBMCs. This chain uses TRBV5-1 with TRBJ1-2; D is possibly TRBD1 (5 bases). In DNA, the CDR3 is TGCGCCAGCGCCCAGGGCTTAAACTATGGCTACACCTTC. It encodes CASAQGLNYGYTF.